These T cell receptor beta chains were read from a single sample in a study of PD-L1 blockade in urothelial cancer. Assay: immunoSEQ multiplex PCR; the TCRdb copy retains only in-frame clones and omits some. The data hold some 41,000 clones, with about 88% observed a single time. The material sequenced was PBMCs, taken around atezolizumab (anti-PD-L1) treatment. These receptors originate from a woman aged 60-75 years with urothelial cancer. Each CDR3 is given with its conserved first and last residue. Fields, in order: clone size, V gene, J gene, D gene, CDR3 length, CDR3 DNA, CDR3 protein. The D gene is left open where the match is weak. Some rows have no size entry. The others give once, few or many, or a class for an expanded clone.

>NA|TRBV29-1|TRBJ2-4|TRBD1|13
TGCAGCGTAGAGATCCGGGACAGGGGACAACAGTACTTC
CSVEIRDRGQQYF
>few|TRBV7-8|TRBJ1-4|TRBD1|14
TGTGCCAGCAGCCCCCTCGAGACAGGGAAAAAACTGTTTTTT
CASSPLETGKKLFF
>once|TRBV7-9|TRBJ1-2|NA|15
TGTGCCAGCAGCTTAGACGGGGGAGTCAGCTATGGCTACACCTTC
CASSLDGGVSYGYTF
>NA|TRBV9|TRBJ2-1|TRBD2|16
TGTGCCAGCAGCGTAGTCGAGGGAGGGCCTCAAAATGAGCAGTTCTTC
CASSVVEGGPQNEQFF
>once|TRBV27|TRBJ2-1|TRBD2|16
TGTGCCAGCAAGTGGAAGGGTCTAGCGGGAGGGAATGAGCAGTTCTTC
CASKWKGLAGGNEQFF
>NA|TRBV2|TRBJ1-3|NA|14
TGTGCCAGCAGTGGCCAGGGTGGCGGAAACACCATATATTTT
CASSGQGGGNTIYF
>NA|TRBV5-8|TRBJ2-5|NA|17
TGTGCCAGCAGCCCGGCGGGATCACAGGGGCCGGAAGAGACCCAGTACTTC
CASSPAGSQGPEETQYF
>NA|TRBV5-1|TRBJ1-2|NA|15
TGCGCCAGCAGTCGGGGGGACTTTCCTAACTATGGCTACACCTTC
CASSRGDFPNYGYTF
>NA|TRBV27|TRBJ1-2|TRBD1|14
TGTGCCAGCAGTTCCTCGGGACAGCCCTATGGCTACACCTTC
CASSSSGQPYGYTF
>NA|TRBV11-3|TRBJ2-7|TRBD1|12
TGTGCCAGCAGCGGGGACAGGGCTGAGCAGTACTTC
CASSGDRAEQYF
>NA|TRBV5-4|TRBJ1-1|TRBD1|15
TGTGCCAGCAGCTCGCGGACAGGATACAACACTGAAGCTTTCTTT
CASSSRTGYNTEAFF
>NA|TRBV6-1|TRBJ2-2|TRBD2|18
TGTGCCAGCAGTGAAGGACTAGCGGGAGGGCCAGGCACCGGGGAGCTGTTTTTT
CASSEGLAGGPGTGELFF
>NA|TRBV7-9|TRBJ2-2|TRBD1|14
TGTGCCAGCAGGTCGCAGGGGGTCAACGGGGAGCTGTTTTTT
CASRSQGVNGELFF
>NA|TRBV18|TRBJ2-7|TRBD2|17
TGTGCCAGCTCACCGGGGCGGGGGACGCACCTTCTCTACGAGCAGTACTTC
CASSPGRGTHLLYEQYF
>once|TRBV5-1|TRBJ1-2|TRBD1|13
TGCGCCAGCAGTCAACAGGGGGAGTTTGGCTACACCTTC
CASSQQGEFGYTF
>once|TRBV28|TRBJ2-6|NA|16
TGTGCCAGCAAACAAGAGGGGGAATCCGGGGCCAACGTCCTGACTTTC
CASKQEGESGANVLTF
>NA|TRBV19|TRBJ2-1|TRBD2|17
TGTGCCAGTAGTATAGAGCAGGGACTAGCGGGGGACAATGAGCAGTTCTTC
CASSIEQGLAGDNEQFF
>NA|TRBV5-1|TRBJ2-7|NA|19
TGCGCCAGCAGCTTGGCCCCGGGGAGCCCGGCCTCGTACTTCTACGAGCAGTACTTC
CASSLAPGSPASYFYEQYF
>NA|TRBV19|TRBJ2-7|TRBD1|12
TGTGCCAGTAGAGACAGGGGATACGAGCAGTACTTC
CASRDRGYEQYF
>NA|TRBV18|TRBJ2-5|NA|16
TGTGCCAGCTCACCCTTACACCTGGACAGACAAGAGACCCAGTACTTC
CASSPLHLDRQETQYF
>NA|TRBV27|TRBJ1-5|NA|16
TGTGCCAGCAGTTTAGGGGGGGGCTTTAGCAATCAGCCCCAGCATTTT
CASSLGGGFSNQPQHF
>few|TRBV19|TRBJ2-7|TRBD1|13
TGTGCCAGCGCCGGACAGGGCGTTACGGAGCAGTACTTC
CASAGQGVTEQYF
>NA|TRBV2|TRBJ2-3|NA|14
TGTGCCAGCATGCGTGTGGTAGCCGGGGATACGCAGTATTTT
CASMRVVAGDTQYF
>NA|TRBV18|TRBJ2-7|NA|13
TGTGCCAGCTCACCACGCGGCGGCTACGAGCAGTACTTC
CASSPRGGYEQYF
>NA|TRBV5-6|TRBJ1-5|NA|14
TGTGCCAGCAGCCCCCAGGGGAATCGGCAGCCCCAGCATTTT
CASSPQGNRQPQHF
>NA|TRBV7-8|TRBJ1-5|NA|16
TGTGCCAGCAGCTTAGTCCGGGTTCGACCAATTGAGCCCCAGCATTTT
CASSLVRVRPIEPQHF
>NA|TRBV21-1|TRBJ2-5|NA|16
TGTGCCAGCAGCAAGGGGCCAGGGGGCGGGGAAGAGACCCAGTACTTC
CASSKGPGGGEETQYF
>NA|TRBV19|TRBJ2-3|TRBD2|15
TGTGCCAGTAGTTCCGGGGGACTAGACACAGATACGCAGTATTTT
CASSSGGLDTDTQYF
>NA|TRBV7-6|TRBJ2-3|TRBD2|15
TGTGCCAGCAGCTTAGTCGGGGGGAGCCCAGATACGCAGTATTTT
CASSLVGGSPDTQYF
>NA|TRBV5-4|TRBJ2-5|TRBD2|15
TGTGCCAGCAGCTTTTTCCTAGCGGGAGAAGAGACCCAGTACTTC
CASSFFLAGEETQYF
>NA|TRBV5-1|TRBJ1-4|TRBD1|16
TGCGCCAGCAGCCTCGGGACAGGGGAGTTTGGTGAAAAACTGTTTTTT
CASSLGTGEFGEKLFF
>NA|TRBV2|TRBJ2-7|NA|13
TGTGCCAGCAGTGAATCGGGGTCCTACGAGCAGTACTTC
CASSESGSYEQYF
>NA|TRBV7-2|TRBJ2-1|NA|14
TGTGCCAGCAACATCCTGGCTAGATCCAATGAGCAGTTCTTC
CASNILARSNEQFF
>NA|TRBV11-3|TRBJ2-1|TRBD2|14
TGTGCCAGCAGCTCGGGTCAGGGAGGGAATGAGCAGTTCTTC
CASSSGQGGNEQFF
>NA|TRBV27|TRBJ2-1|NA|17
TGTGCCAGCACTCCTCGTATAGGGGCCATGTCCTACAATGAGCAGTTCTTC
CASTPRIGAMSYNEQFF
>once|TRBV28|TRBJ2-7|TRBD1|14
TGTGCCAGCAGTTTATGGGGACAGGGCCCCGAGCAGTACTTC
CASSLWGQGPEQYF
>NA|TRBV18|TRBJ2-7|NA|14
TGTGCCAGCTCACCACCGTCTTCGCAGGGCGAGCAGTACTTC
CASSPPSSQGEQYF
>NA|TRBV6-1|TRBJ2-5|TRBD1|14
TGTGCCAGCAGAAGGGGACAGGGCGGAGAGACCCAGTACTTC
CASRRGQGGETQYF
>NA|TRBV9|TRBJ2-7|TRBD1|16
TGTGCCAGCAGCCCCCGGGGGACAGGGGGCTTCTACGAGCAGTACTTC
CASSPRGTGGFYEQYF
>NA|TRBV29-1|TRBJ2-1|NA|13
TGCAGCGTTGAAGAGCCGGCACTAAATGAGCAGTTCTTC
CSVEEPALNEQFF
>NA|TRBV19|TRBJ2-1|TRBD2|18
TGTGCCAGTAGTATAGGGTCTAGCGGGGGCCGCATATACAATGAGCAGTTCTTC
CASSIGSSGGRIYNEQFF
>NA|TRBV11-2|TRBJ2-5|NA|15
TGTGCCAGCAGCTTAAGGGGGGGCCCCCAAGAGACCCAGTACTTC
CASSLRGGPQETQYF
>NA|TRBV5-1|TRBJ2-1|TRBD2|15
TGCGCCAGCAGCTCTAGCGGGAGTGAATACAATGAGCAGTTCTTC
CASSSSGSEYNEQFF
>NA|TRBV6-1|TRBJ2-7|TRBD1|12
TGTGCCGTCCGGGACAGGCGGCACGAGCAGTACTTC
CAVRDRRHEQYF
>NA|TRBV7-9|TRBJ1-3|NA|19
TGTGCCAGCAGCGACCCCGACCCGGCAGGGCGGATCCCTGGAAACACCATATATTTT
CASSDPDPAGRIPGNTIYF
>NA|TRBV9|TRBJ2-1|TRBD2|15
TGTGCCAGCAGCGTTAGCGGGGGAGGTTCAAATGAGCAGTTCTTC
CASSVSGGGSNEQFF
>few|TRBV7-9|TRBJ1-1|TRBD1|16
TGTGCCAGCAGCCCGACCCCGACAGGGTTTAGTGGTGAAGCTTTCTTT
CASSPTPTGFSGEAFF
>NA|TRBV4-3|TRBJ2-1|TRBD2|17
TGCGCCAGCAGCCAGGTTGCATGGAGCGGGAGGGGGGATGAGCAGTTCTTC
CASSQVAWSGRGDEQFF
>NA|TRBV5-1|TRBJ2-1|NA|16
TGCGCCAGCAGCTTAGGAGGGAACGTCGTATCGAATGAGCAGTTCTTC
CASSLGGNVVSNEQFF